This TCR beta chain was documented in a study of blood T cells in healthy people across ages. Study findings and constraints: What prevented conclusive comparison of naive and antigen-experienced cells was that PBMCs were unsorted. Changes seen in expanded clonotypes were possibly confounded by donor CMV status left unknown. It was found that TCR beta diversity correlated strongly with the percentage of naive T cells.

V dropped 4 bases and J dropped 2 bases, with 13 bases sitting between them. The CDR3 is 15 residues long. The germline V gene encodes CDR1 LGHNA and CDR2 YNFKEQ. A second PCR of roughly 7 to 11 cycles used a sample-barcoded 5' primer and a J-beta primer mix. TCRdb re-analysed the 5' RACE reads in MiXCR, keeping a single row per CDR3 protein. Of about 720,000 distinct CDR3 sequences in the sample, approximately 22% are singletons; the top ten hold around 21%. This clonotype was observed a single time. Antigen unknown. The TCR sequence derives from a man aged 65-85 years in good health. What was sequenced was blood. The chain combines TRBV4-2 with TRBJ2-3, with TRBD1 as a possible D gene (5 bases). CDR3 bases: TGTGCCAGCAGCCCAGACAGTCTCTACACAGATACGCAGTATTTT. As protein: CASSPDSLYTDTQYF.